The subject of this entry is one T cell receptor beta chain. The same CDR3 arises from other DNA sequences in this sample as well. Repertoires were generated with immunoSEQ multiplex PCR, while TCRdb's copy carries only in-frame clones and drops some. The sample has some 64,000 clones, about 91% seen once. Each patient relapsed following autologous stem cell transplantation, and prior brentuximab vedotin exposure differed. Germline V gives CDR1 SGHTA, CDR2 FQGNSA. This CDR3 contains 15 residues. The trim removed 5 bases at V and 5 bases at J, leaving 8 bases unmatched. This sample was taken from a study of PD-1 blockade in classical Hodgkin lymphoma.

The TCR sequence derives from a human donor with classical Hodgkin lymphoma. The sample here was peripheral blood mononuclear cells (PBMCs), taken at baseline. The chain combines TRBV7-2 with TRBJ2-1, with 8 positions matching TRBD2. The CDR3 bases are TGTGCCAGCAGCATAAGCGGGGGCTACAACAATGAGCAGTTCTTC. Encoded protein: CASSISGGYNNEQFF.